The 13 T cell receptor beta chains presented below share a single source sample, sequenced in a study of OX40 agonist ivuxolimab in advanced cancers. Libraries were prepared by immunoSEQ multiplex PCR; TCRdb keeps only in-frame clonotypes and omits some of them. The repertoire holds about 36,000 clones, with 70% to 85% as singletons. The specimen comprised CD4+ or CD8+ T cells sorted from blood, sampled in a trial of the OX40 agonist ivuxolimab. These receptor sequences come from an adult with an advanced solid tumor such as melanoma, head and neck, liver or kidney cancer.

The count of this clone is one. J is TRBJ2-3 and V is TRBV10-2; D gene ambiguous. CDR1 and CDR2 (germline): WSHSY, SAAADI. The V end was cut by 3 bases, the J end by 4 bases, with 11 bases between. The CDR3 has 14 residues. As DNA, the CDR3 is TGCGCCAGCAGTGAATTTATGGGTGCAGATACGCAGTATTTT. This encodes CASSEFMGADTQYF.

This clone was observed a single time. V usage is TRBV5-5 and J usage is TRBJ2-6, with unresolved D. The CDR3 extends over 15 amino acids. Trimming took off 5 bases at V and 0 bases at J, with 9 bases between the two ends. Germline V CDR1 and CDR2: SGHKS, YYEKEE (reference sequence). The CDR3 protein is CASRSESSGANVLTF. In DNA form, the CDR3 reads TGTGCCAGCAGGAGCGAGAGCTCTGGGGCCAACGTCCTGACTTTC.

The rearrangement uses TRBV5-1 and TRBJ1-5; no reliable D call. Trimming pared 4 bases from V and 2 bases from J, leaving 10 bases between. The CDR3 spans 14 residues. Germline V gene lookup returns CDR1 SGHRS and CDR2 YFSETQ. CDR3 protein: CASSPAEGNQPQHF. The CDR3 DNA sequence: TGCGCCAGCAGCCCTGCCGAGGGCAATCAGCCCCAGCATTTT.

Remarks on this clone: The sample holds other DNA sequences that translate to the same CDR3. The CDR3 bases are TGTGCCAGTAGAGGCCCCTATGGCTACACCTTC. Protein sequence: CASRGPYGYTF. The V gene is TRBV19, the J gene TRBJ1-2, with no clear D. The CDR3 covers 11 residues. The V gene's germline CDR1 is LNHDA and CDR2 SQIVND (reference sequence). The V end was cut by 6 bases, the J end by 4 bases, with 6 bases between.

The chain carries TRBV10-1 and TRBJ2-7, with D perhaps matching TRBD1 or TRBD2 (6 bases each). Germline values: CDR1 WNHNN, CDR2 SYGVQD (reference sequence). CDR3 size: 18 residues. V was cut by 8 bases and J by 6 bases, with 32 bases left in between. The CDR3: CASSLGALGGPTNLEQYF. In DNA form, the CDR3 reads TGCGCCAGCTCGCTGGGGGCCTTGGGGGGTCCCACCAACCTCGAGCAGTACTTC.

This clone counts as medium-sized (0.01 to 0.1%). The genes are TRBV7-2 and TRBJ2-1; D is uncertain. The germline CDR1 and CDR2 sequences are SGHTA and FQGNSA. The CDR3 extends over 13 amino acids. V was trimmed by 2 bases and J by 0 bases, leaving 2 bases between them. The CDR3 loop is CASSLSSYNEQFF. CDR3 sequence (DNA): TGTGCCAGCAGCTTAAGCTCCTACAATGAGCAGTTCTTC.

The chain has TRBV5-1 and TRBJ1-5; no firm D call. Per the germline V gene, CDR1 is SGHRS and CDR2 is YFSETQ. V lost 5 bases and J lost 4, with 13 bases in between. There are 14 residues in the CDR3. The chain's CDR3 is CASRLDSPNQPQHF. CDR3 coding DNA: TGCGCCAGCAGACTAGATAGCCCAAATCAGCCCCAGCATTTT.

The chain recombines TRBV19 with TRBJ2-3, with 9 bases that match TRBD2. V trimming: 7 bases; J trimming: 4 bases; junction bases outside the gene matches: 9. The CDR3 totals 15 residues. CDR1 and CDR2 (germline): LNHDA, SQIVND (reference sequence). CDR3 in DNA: TGTGCCAGTACCGCGGGGGCGGGGGGGCCAGATACGCAGTATTTT. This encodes CASTAGAGGPDTQYF.

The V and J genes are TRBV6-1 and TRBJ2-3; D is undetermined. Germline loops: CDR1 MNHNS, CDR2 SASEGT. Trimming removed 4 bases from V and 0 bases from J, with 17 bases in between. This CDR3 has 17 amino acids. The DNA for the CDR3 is TGTGCCAGCAGTGGCCGACTTACTCGTGCTAGCACAGATACGCAGTATTTT. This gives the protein CASSGRLTRASTDTQYF.

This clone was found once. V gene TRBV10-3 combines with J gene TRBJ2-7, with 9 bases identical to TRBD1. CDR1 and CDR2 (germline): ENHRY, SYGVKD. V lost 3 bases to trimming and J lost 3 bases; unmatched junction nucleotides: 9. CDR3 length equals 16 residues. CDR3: CAISESSGTGYYEQYF. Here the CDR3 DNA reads TGTGCCATCAGTGAATCGAGCGGGACAGGGTACTACGAGCAGTACTTC.

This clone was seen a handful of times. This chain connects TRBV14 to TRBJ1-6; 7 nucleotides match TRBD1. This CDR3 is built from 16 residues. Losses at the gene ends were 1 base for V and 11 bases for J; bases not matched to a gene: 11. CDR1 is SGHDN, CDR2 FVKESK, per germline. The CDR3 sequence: CASSQVRAPGGPPLHF. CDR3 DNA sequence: TGTGCCAGCAGCCAAGTTCGCGCGCCAGGGGGGCCACCCCTCCACTTT. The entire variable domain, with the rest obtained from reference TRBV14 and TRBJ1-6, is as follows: EAGVTQFPSHSVIEKGQTVTLRCDPISGHDNLYWYRRVMGKEIKFLLHFVKESKQDESGMPNNRFLAERTGGTYSTLKVQPAELEDSGVYFCASSQVRAPGGPPLHFGNGTRLTVT.

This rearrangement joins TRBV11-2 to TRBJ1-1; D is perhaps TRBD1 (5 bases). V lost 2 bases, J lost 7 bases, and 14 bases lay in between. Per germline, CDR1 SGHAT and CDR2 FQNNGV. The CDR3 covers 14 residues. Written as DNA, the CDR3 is TGTGCCAGCAGCTTAACCCTCCCAGGGAGTGAAGCTTTCTTT. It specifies CASSLTLPGSEAFF.

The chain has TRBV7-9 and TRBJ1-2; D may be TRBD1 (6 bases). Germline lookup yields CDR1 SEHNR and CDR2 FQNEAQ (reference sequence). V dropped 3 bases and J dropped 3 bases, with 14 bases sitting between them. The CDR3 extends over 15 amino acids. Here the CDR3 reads CASSFQQGTHYGYTF. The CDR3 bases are TGTGCCAGCAGCTTCCAACAGGGAACCCACTATGGCTACACCTTC.